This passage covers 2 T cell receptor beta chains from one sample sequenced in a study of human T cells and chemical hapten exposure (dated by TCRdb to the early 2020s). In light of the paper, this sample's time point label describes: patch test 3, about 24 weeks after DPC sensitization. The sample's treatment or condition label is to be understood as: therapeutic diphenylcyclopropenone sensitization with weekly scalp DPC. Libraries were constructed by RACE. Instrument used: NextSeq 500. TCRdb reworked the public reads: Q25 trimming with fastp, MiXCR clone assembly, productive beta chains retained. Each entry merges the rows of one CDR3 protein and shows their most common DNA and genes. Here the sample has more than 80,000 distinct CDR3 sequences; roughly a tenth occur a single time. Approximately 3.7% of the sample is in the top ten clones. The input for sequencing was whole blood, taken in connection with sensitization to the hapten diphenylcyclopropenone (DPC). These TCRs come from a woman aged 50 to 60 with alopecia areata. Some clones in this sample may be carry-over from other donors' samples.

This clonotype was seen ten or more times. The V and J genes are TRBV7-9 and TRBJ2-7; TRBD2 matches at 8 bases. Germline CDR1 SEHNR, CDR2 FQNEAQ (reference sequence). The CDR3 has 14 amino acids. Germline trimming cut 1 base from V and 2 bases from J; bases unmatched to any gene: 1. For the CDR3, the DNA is TGTGCCAGCAGCTTAGGGACTAGCCCCTACGAGCAGTACTTC. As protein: CASSLGTSPYEQYF.

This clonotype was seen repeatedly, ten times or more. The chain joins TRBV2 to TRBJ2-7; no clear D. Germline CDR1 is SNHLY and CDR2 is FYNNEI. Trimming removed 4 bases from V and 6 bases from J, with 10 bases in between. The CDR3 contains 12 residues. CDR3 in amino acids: CASSVELSEQYF. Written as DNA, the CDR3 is TGTGCCAGCAGTGTAGAACTGTCCGAGCAGTACTTC.